This T cell receptor beta chain was recorded in a study of radiation and T cells in renal cell carcinoma. Some clones are missing from TCRdb's copy, which holds only in-frame ones; the method was immunoSEQ multiplex PCR. The table lists 150,000 or so clones, over 80% of them singletons. V was trimmed by 4 bases and J by 6 bases, leaving 10 bases between them. The germline V gene encodes CDR1 MNHNY and CDR2 SVGAGI (reference sequence). The CDR3 runs to 13 residues. Time point in this sample: blood 2 weeks post-SBRT. Specified treatment: 15 Gy SBRT to primary tumor, nephrectomy 4 weeks later. Study-level points and caveats: From baseline, blood top tumor clonotypes peaked at 2 weeks post-radiation. Without pretreatment biopsies, baseline tumor clonotype presence was undetermined.

Comment on this clone: Its cognate antigen is unknown.

This chain connects TRBV6-6 to TRBJ1-5; tentatively, D is TRBD1 (5 bases). This sequence was found in a woman between 45 and 60 years old with renal cell carcinoma. The source material was blood, sampled from a patient whose treatment included radiotherapy and nephrectomy. CDR3 amino acids: CASSLGTSQPQHF. The CDR3 region has the DNA TGTGCCAGCAGTTTAGGGACTTCTCAGCCCCAGCATTTT.